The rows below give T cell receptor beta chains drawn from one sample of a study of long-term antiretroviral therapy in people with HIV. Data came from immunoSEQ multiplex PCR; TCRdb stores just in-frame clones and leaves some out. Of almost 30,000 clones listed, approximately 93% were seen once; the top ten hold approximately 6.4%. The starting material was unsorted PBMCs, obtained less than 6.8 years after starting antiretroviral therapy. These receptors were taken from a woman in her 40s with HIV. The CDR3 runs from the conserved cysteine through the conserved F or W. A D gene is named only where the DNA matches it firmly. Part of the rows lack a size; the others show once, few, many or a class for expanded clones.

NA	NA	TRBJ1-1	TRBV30	TGTGCCTGGAGTTTCCAACAGGGTTGGGGCACTGAAGCTTTCTTT	CAWSFQQGWGTEAFF
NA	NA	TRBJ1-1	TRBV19	TGTGCCAGTAGTATAGATCCGGGACAGAACACTGAAGCTTTCTTT	CASSIDPGQNTEAFF
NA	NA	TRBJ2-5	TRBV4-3	TGCGCCAGCAGCACGCGAAGGGGGGCAGAGACCCAGTACTTC	CASSTRRGAETQYF
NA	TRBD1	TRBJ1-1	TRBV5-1	TGCGCCAGCAGCTTGGCCCGGGACAGTCACACTGAAGCTTTCTTT	CASSLARDSHTEAFF
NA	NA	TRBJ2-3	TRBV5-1	TGCGCCAGCAGCTTCTCGGGGGGCCTCGGAGATACGCAGTATTTT	CASSFSGGLGDTQYF
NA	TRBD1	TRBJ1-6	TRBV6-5	TGTGCCAGCAGTTACGACAGGGGTGATTCACCCCTCCACTTT	CASSYDRGDSPLHF
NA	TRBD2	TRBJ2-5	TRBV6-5	TGTGCCAGCAGCCGGACTAGCCAGGGGACCCAGTACTTC	CASSRTSQGTQYF
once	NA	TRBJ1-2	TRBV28	TGTGCCAGCAGTTTACCGTCCGGTGCAGGGGCTAACTATGGCTACACCTTC	CASSLPSGAGANYGYTF
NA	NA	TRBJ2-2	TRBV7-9	TGTGCCAGCAGCTATGCAGCGAACACCGGGGAGCTGTTTTTT	CASSYAANTGELFF
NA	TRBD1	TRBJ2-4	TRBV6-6	TGTGCCAGCAGGAACCTGGACAGGGGGAAAAACATTCAGTACTTC	CASRNLDRGKNIQYF
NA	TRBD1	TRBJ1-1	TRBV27	TGTGCCAGCAGCGGATGGACAGGGGGCATGAACACTGAAGCTTTCTTT	CASSGWTGGMNTEAFF